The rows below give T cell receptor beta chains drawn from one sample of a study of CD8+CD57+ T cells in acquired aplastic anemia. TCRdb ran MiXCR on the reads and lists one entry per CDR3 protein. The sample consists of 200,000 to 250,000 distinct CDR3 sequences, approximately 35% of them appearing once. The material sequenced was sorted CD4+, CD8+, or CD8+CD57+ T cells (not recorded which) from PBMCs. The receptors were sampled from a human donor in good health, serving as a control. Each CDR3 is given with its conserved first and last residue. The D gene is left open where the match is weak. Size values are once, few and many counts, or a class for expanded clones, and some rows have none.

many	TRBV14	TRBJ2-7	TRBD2	TGTGCCAGCAGTCAGGTAGCGGGAGGGCTCCTCGAGCAGTACTTC	CASSQVAGGLLEQYF
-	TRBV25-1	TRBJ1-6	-	TGTGCCAGCAGTGCGGTTTTTGGACAGTATAATTCACCCCTCCACTTT	CASSAVFGQYNSPLHF
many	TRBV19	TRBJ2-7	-	TGTGCCAGTAGTACCTCACAGGGCGCGAACGAGCAGTACTTC	CASSTSQGANEQYF
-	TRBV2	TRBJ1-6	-	TGTGCCAGCAGTGAACTGGGTTCACCCCTCCACTTT	CASSELGSPLHF
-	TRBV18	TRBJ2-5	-	TGTGCCGGCTCATTAACCAACGGTTTAGAGACCCAGTACTTC	CAGSLTNGLETQYF
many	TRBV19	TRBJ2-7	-	TGTGCCAGTAGTCCCCCGGGGGCCAACTACGAGCAGTACTTC	CASSPPGANYEQYF
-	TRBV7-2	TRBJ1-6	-	TGTGCCAGCAGCCTACAGCTATCGGCAGTTGCACCCCTCCACTTT	CASSLQLSAVAPLHF
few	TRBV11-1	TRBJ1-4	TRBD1	TGTGCCAGCACCTTGGGTTTTGGGTTACAGGGGAGGAATGAAAAACTGTTTTTT	CASTLGFGLQGRNEKLFF
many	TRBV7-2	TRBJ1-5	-	TGTGCCAGCAGCCGGGACGGTTATAGCAATCAGCCCCAGCATTTT	CASSRDGYSNQPQHF
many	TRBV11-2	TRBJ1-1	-	TGTGCCAGCAGCTCGGACGGGGGACTTACCTTGGCTTTCTTT	CASSSDGGLTLAFF
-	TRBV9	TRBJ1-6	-	TGTGCCAGCAGCGTAGGACCCCAACGGGGTTCACCCCTCCACTTT	CASSVGPQRGSPLHF
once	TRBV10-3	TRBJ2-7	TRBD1	TGTGCCATCACCTACGACAGGGGGCTGTCCTACGAGCAGTACTTC	CAITYDRGLSYEQYF
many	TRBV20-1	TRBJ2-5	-	TGCAGTGCTAGAGATTCCAGGACCCAAGAGACCCAGTACTTC	CSARDSRTQETQYF
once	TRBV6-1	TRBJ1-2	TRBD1	TGTGCCAGCACCGACGGAGGGGGCGGCTGGGATGGCTACACCTTC	CASTDGGGGWDGYTF
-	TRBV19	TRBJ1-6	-	TGTGCCAGTAGTATAGACAGGGGTGAAGTTTCACCCCTCCACTTT	CASSIDRGEVSPLHF
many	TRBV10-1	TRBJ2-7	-	TGCGCCAGCAGTGAGGGGGGATCGAACTACGAGCAGTACTTC	CASSEGGSNYEQYF
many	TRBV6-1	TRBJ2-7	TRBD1	TGTGCCAGCAGGCAGGGACAGGGAACCTACGAGCAGTACTTC	CASRQGQGTYEQYF
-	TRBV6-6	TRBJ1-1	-	TGTGCCAGCAGTTACTCGATCGGGCCAGGACAGAACACTGAAGCTTTCTTT	CASSYSIGPGQNTEAFF
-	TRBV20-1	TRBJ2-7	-	TGCAGTGCTACCCCCACTAAGGGGGAGCAGTACTTC	CSATPTKGEQYF
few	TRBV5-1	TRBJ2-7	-	TGCGCCAGCAGCTTGCGCAGGGGAGCCTACGAGCAGTACTTC	CASSLRRGAYEQYF
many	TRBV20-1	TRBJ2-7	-	TGCAGTGCTAGAGATAGCAGGTTAGCCTACGAGCAGTACTTC	CSARDSRLAYEQYF
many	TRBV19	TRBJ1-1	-	TGTGCCAGTCCCGGGACGGGGGGTCTTACGGATGAAGCTTTCTTT	CASPGTGGLTDEAFF
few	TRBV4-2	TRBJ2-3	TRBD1	TGTGCCAGCAGCCCCATGGACAGGGGAACAGATACGCAGTATTTT	CASSPMDRGTDTQYF
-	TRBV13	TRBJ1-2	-	TGTGCCAGCAGCTTGGGGAGGAGCCATGGCTACACCTTC	CASSLGRSHGYTF
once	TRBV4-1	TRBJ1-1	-	TGCGCCAGCAGCCAGTTTCTAGGGCCAGGGAGGGAAGCTTTCTTT	CASSQFLGPGREAFF
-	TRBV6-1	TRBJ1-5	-	TGTGCCTGGGGTCACGGGCAGCCCCAGCATTTT	CAWGHGQPQHF
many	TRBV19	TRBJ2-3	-	TGTGCCAGTAGTGCCCTTCCCAGCACAGATACGCAGTATTTT	CASSALPSTDTQYF
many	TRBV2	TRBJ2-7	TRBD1	TGTGCCAGCTGGACAGGGGCCTTATACGAGCAGTACTTC	CASWTGALYEQYF
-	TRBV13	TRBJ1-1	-	TGTGCCAGCAGCCCCCGAGTGGGCTTGGACACTGAAGCTTTCTTT	CASSPRVGLDTEAFF
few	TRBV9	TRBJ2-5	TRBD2	TGTGCCAGCAGCCCCCGGACTAGCCAAACAGGATACCAAGAGACCCAGTACTTC	CASSPRTSQTGYQETQYF
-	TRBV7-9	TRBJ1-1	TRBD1	TGTGCCAGCAGCTTTGGGGACAGGACTGAAGCTTTCTTT	CASSFGDRTEAFF
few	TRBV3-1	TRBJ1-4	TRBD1	TGTGCCAGCAGCACCCGGACAGGGTTTGGTGAAAAACTGTTTTTT	CASSTRTGFGEKLFF
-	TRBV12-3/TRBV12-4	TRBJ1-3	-	TGTGCCAGCAGTTTTATGGAGAACTCTGGAAACACCATATATTTT	CASSFMENSGNTIYF
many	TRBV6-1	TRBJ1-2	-	TGTGCCAGCAACGAACAGGGTCTAGGCTACACCTTC	CASNEQGLGYTF
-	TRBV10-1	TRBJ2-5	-	TGCGCCAGCAGTGAGGTTCCGAGCCGTGGGACCCAGTACTTC	CASSEVPSRGTQYF